This T cell receptor (beta chain) appears in the sequencing data of a study of blood T cell repertoires in COVID-19. Study background: Sites in the United States, Italy and Spain provided acute and convalescent COVID-19 samples. Sample material is recorded as cDNA or gDNA derived from T cells, B-cell-depleted T cells, or PBMCs.

The germline V and J ends were trimmed by 5 bases and 8 bases, with 30 bases remaining between them. CDR1 and CDR2 (germline): SEHNR, FQNEAQ (reference sequence). This CDR3 has 18 residues. In the authors' methods: Reference gene primer amplification in the assay estimated nucleated cell counts. Data came from immunoSEQ multiplex PCR; TCRdb stores just in-frame clones and leaves some out. V and J calls and clone size are those listed in that table; D and trimming were worked out from the DNA. The sample contains around 40,000 clones, 70% to 80% of which appear only once. The chain couples TRBV7-9 to TRBJ1-2; D may be TRBD1 (6 bases). The sequence derives from a man between 65 and 79 years old with acute or convalescent COVID-19. Source material: peripheral blood. The CDR3 DNA sequence: TGTGCCAGCAGCACCCCCCCCTGGATGACAGGAATGTATAAAGGCTACACCTTC. It is translated as CASSTPPWMTGMYKGYTF.